The 27 T cell receptor beta chains reported below all come from one sample, sequenced in a study of CD4+ T cells in melanoma. TCRdb keeps only in-frame clones here, not all; method: immunoSEQ multiplex PCR. The sample holds 9,600 or so clones, roughly three quarters seen once. Sequenced material: peripheral blood. The receptor set was obtained from a human donor with melanoma.

The chain recombines TRBV5-4 with TRBJ1-6; maybe TRBD1 (5 bases). Trimming removed 2 bases at V and 10 bases at J, with 16 bases between. CDR1 is SGHNT and CDR2 is YYREEE in the germline V gene (reference sequence). This CDR3 contains 15 residues. The chain's CDR3 is CASSFWQGVGSPLHF. The CDR3 DNA follows: TGTGCCAGCAGCTTCTGGCAGGGCGTGGGATCACCCCTCCACTTT.

There are a few counts of this clone. This chain joins TRBV7-9 and TRBJ2-2, with 7 bases lining up with TRBD2. CDR1 SEHNR and CDR2 FQNEAQ come from the germline V gene (reference sequence). The CDR3 consists of 14 residues. V lost 8 bases to trimming and J lost 6 bases; unmatched junction nucleotides: 9. As DNA, the CDR3 is TGTGCCAGCGTGGGAGGGCTTAAGGCCGGGGAGCTGTTTTTT. Its translation: CASVGGLKAGELFF. The full variable domain, with the rest looked up from reference TRBV7-9 and TRBJ2-2, is DTGVSQNPRHKITKRGQNVTFRCDPISEHNRLYWYRQTLGQGPEFLTYFQNEAQLEKSRLLSDRFSAERPKGSFSTLEIQRTEQGDSAMYLCASVGGLKAGELFFGEGSRLTVL.

The chain links TRBV28 to TRBJ2-7; 8 nucleotides line up with TRBD2. V lost 7 bases, J lost 3 bases, and 8 bases stayed unmatched. Germline V gene data show CDR1 as MDHEN and CDR2 as SYDVKM. This CDR3 has 14 residues. The CDR3: CASNPGGGLYEQYF. DNA for the CDR3: TGTGCCAGCAACCCGGGGGGGGGCCTCTACGAGCAGTACTTC.

The chain carries TRBV13 and TRBJ1-1; unclear D gene. Germline CDR1 is PRHDT and CDR2 is FYEKMQ (reference sequence). The CDR3 is 13 amino acids. Deletions cut 5 bases from V and 1 base from J, with 8 bases between. CDR3 residues: CASSPYGNTEAFF. The CDR3 nucleotides read TGTGCCAGCAGCCCCTACGGGAACACTGAAGCTTTCTTT.

V gene TRBV6-6 combines with J gene TRBJ2-5, with 11 bases matching TRBD2. TRBJ2-7 matches the DNA end more closely, so the J call is doubtful. Germline loops: CDR1 MNHNY, CDR2 SVGAGI (reference sequence). The CDR3 is 15 residues long. CDR3 DNA: TGTGCCAGCAGTTACTCACTAGCGGGGGCAGGCGAGCAGTACTTC. It is translated as CASSYSLAGAGEQYF.

V is TRBV7-9 and J is TRBJ2-2; no clear D. This CDR3 comprises 13 residues. Germline V gene data show CDR1 as SEHNR and CDR2 as FQNEAQ (reference sequence). The V gene lost 3 bases and the J gene lost 1 base, with 3 bases spanning the gap. CDR3 DNA sequence: TGTGCCAGCAGCTTTGGGAACACCGGGGAGCTGTTTTTT. Amino acids: CASSFGNTGELFF.

This clone was counted between two and nine times. The chain links TRBV27 to TRBJ2-5, with no clear D. CDR1 and CDR2 from the germline V gene are MNHEY and SMNVEV (reference sequence). V was cut by 6 bases and J by 4 bases, with 15 bases left in between. The CDR3 is 14 amino acids. The CDR3 DNA is TGTGCCAGCAGCCCCGAATGGCGCACAGAGACCCAGTACTTC. It yields the protein CASSPEWRTETQYF.

This chain connects TRBV19 to TRBJ1-1, with 7 bases matching TRBD1. The V segment lost 5 bases and the J segment 2 bases; nucleotides outside the gene matches: 8. Germline V gene sequence: CDR1 LNHDA, CDR2 SQIVND (reference sequence). There are 15 residues in the CDR3. The CDR3 region is CASSQRTGVNTEAFF. CDR3 nucleotides: TGTGCCAGTAGTCAAAGAACAGGGGTTAACACTGAAGCTTTCTTT.

The chain joins TRBV30 to TRBJ2-1; D perhaps matches TRBD1 (6 bases). Germline V gene data show CDR1 as GTSNPN and CDR2 as SVGIG (reference sequence). V shed 2 bases and J shed 3 bases, with 14 bases lying between them. The CDR3 has 15 amino acids. This CDR3 is CAWSRLQGLYNEQFF. The CDR3 nucleotides read TGTGCCTGGAGTAGGCTCCAGGGGCTCTACAATGAGCAGTTCTTC. Variable domain in full (rest from reference TRBV30 and TRBJ2-1): SQTIHQWPATLVQPVGSPLSLECTVEGTSNPNLYWYRQAAGRGLQLLFYSVGIGQISSEVPQNLSASRPQDRQFILSSKKLLLSDSGFYLCAWSRLQGLYNEQFFGPGTRLTVL.

J is TRBJ2-7 and V is TRBV29-1; tentatively, D is TRBD1 or TRBD2 (5 bases each). The CDR3 is made up of 10 amino acids. The V gene lost 5 bases and the J gene lost 6 bases, with 8 bases spanning the gap. Germline CDR1 reads SQVTM; CDR2 reads ANQGSEA. The CDR3 DNA reads TGCAGCGTTTCAGGGACCGAGCAGTACTTC. This sequence encodes CSVSGTEQYF.

V usage is TRBV7-2 and J usage is TRBJ1-1; no clear D gene. CDR1 is SGHTA, CDR2 FQGNSA, per germline. Trimming stripped 4 bases from V and 4 bases from J, with 10 bases between. The CDR3 length is 13 residues. CDR3 bases: TGTGCCAGCAGCTCATCGGGCGGCACTGAAGCTTTCTTT. Translating gives CASSSSGGTEAFF.

The gene calls are TRBV9 and TRBJ1-1, with D maybe TRBD1 (5 bases). CDR3 length equals 14 residues. CDR1 is SGDLS, CDR2 YYNGEE, per germline. Trimming cost V 4 bases and J 0 bases, with 10 bases left between them. The chain's CDR3 is CASSPGTVNTEAFF. The CDR3 region has the DNA TGTGCCAGCAGCCCCGGGACGGTGAACACTGAAGCTTTCTTT. Based on the CDR3 plus reference TRBV9 and TRBJ1-1, the full variable domain is DSGVTQTPKHLITATGQRVTLRCSPRSGDLSVYWYQQSLDQGLQFLIQYYNGEERAKGNILERFSAQQFPDLHSELNLSSLELGDSALYFCASSPGTVNTEAFFGQGTRLTVV.

In its sample, this clone was seen a few times. The gene calls are TRBV27 and TRBJ2-7; D assignment may be TRBD1 or TRBD2 (5 bases each). CDR1 MNHEY and CDR2 SMNVEV come from the germline V gene (reference sequence). The V gene lost 7 bases and the J gene lost 3 bases, with 10 bases spanning the gap. This CDR3 is 12 amino acids long. The CDR3 spells CASIGTDYEQYF. CDR3 DNA sequence: TGTGCCAGCATTGGGACGGACTACGAGCAGTACTTC.

The chain recombines TRBV19 with TRBJ2-1, with 9 bases matching TRBD2. CDR3 length: 14 amino acids. Losses at the gene ends were 9 bases for V and 7 bases for J; bases not matched to a gene: 10. Germline V gene lookup returns CDR1 LNHDA and CDR2 SQIVND (reference sequence). CDR3: CASSLRGGWNEQFF. The CDR3 DNA sequence: TGTGCCAGCTCCCTGCGGGGGGGATGGAATGAGCAGTTCTTC.

This clone is a singleton in its sample. The CDR3 reads CATSREVKGYEQYF. Here the CDR3 DNA reads TGTGCCACCAGCAGAGAAGTGAAGGGGTACGAGCAGTACTTC. The rearrangement joins TRBV15 to TRBJ2-7; D perhaps matches TRBD1 (5 bases). CDR1 is LNHNV, CDR2 YYDKDF, per germline (reference sequence). Trimming shortened V by 0 bases and J by 4 bases, and 10 bases separated the two germline ends. The CDR3 sequence is 14 residues long.

This chain connects TRBV19 to TRBJ1-2; 7 bases align to TRBD1. With 10 bases clipped from V and 5 bases from J, the junction kept 1 base outside the gene matches. Germline V gene sequence: CDR1 LNHDA, CDR2 SQIVND (reference sequence). The CDR3 contains 10 residues. CDR3 in amino acids: CATRGYGYTF. In nucleotides, the CDR3 is TGTGCCACCAGGGGGTATGGCTACACCTTC.

The chain carries TRBV12-5 and TRBJ1-1; D is perhaps TRBD1 (5 bases). Trimming stripped 6 bases from V and 3 bases from J, with 11 bases between. The CDR3 is 13 amino acids. CDR1 is LGHNT, CDR2 FRNRAP, per germline. The chain's CDR3 is CASGDGGDTEAFF. DNA of the CDR3: TGTGCTAGTGGGGACGGAGGGGACACTGAAGCTTTCTTT.

The gene calls are TRBV30 and TRBJ1-2, with unresolved D. The V end lost 3 bases, the J end lost 8 bases, and 7 bases lay between the germline ends. Looked up from germline, CDR1 is GTSNPN and CDR2 is SVGIG (reference sequence). The CDR3 sequence is 10 residues long. The chain's CDR3 is CAWRRGGYTF. CDR3 DNA sequence: TGTGCCTGGAGGCGCGGGGGCTACACCTTC.

The chain combines TRBV6-5 with TRBJ2-7; 7 bases are a match to TRBD2. With V trimmed by 6 bases and J by 1 base, 3 bases remained unmatched. The germline gives CDR1 MNHEY, CDR2 SVGAGI. The CDR3 covers 13 residues. The CDR3 coding sequence is TGTGCCAGCAGAGCGGGACGGTCCTACGAGCAGTACTTC. Its translation is CASRAGRSYEQYF.

The table lists this clone with a few counts. CDR3: CASTAGSSYNEQFF. DNA for the CDR3: TGTGCCAGCACCGCCGGGAGCTCCTACAATGAGCAGTTCTTC. The chain recombines TRBV27 with TRBJ2-1, with D possibly matching TRBD2 (6 bases). This CDR3 has 14 residues. In germline, CDR1 is MNHEY, CDR2 SMNVEV (reference sequence). Deletions cut 7 bases from V and 0 bases from J, with 10 bases between.

CDR3 protein: CASSLGASGVTDTQYF. DNA for the CDR3: TGTGCCAGCAGCTTAGGGGCCAGCGGGGTAACAGATACGCAGTATTTT. The chain recombines TRBV7-9 with TRBJ2-3; 7 nucleotides agree with TRBD2. This CDR3 is 16 amino acids long. V lost 1 base to trimming and J lost 3 bases; unmatched junction nucleotides: 7. Germline loops: CDR1 SEHNR, CDR2 FQNEAQ (reference sequence).

CDR3 in amino acids: CASSLPSTRQETQYF. The CDR3 DNA reads as TGTGCCAGCAGCTTGCCTTCGACTAGACAAGAGACCCAGTACTTC. This sequence joins TRBV5-4 and TRBJ2-5; weak D call: TRBD2 (6 bases). Germline lookup yields CDR1 SGHNT and CDR2 YYREEE (reference sequence). CDR3 length: 15 amino acids. Trimming removed 1 base from V and 2 bases from J, with 12 bases in between.

This chain joins TRBV4-2 and TRBJ2-4; D possibly corresponds to TRBD2 (5 bases). The CDR3 sequence is 15 residues long. V was pared by 4 bases and J by 5 bases, with 15 bases between. Germline V gives CDR1 LGHNA, CDR2 YNFKEQ. Here the CDR3 reads CASSPGRPGENIQYF. In nucleotides, the CDR3 is TGTGCCAGCAGCCCCGGAAGGCCCGGGGAAAACATTCAGTACTTC.

The J gene is TRBJ2-5, the V gene TRBV5-1, with D perhaps TRBD2 (6 bases). In germline, CDR1 is SGHRS, CDR2 YFSETQ. Trimming took 1 base from V and 1 from J, leaving 11 bases between them. The CDR3 is 15 residues long. CDR3 amino acids: CASSLRGFPQETQYF. The CDR3 DNA reads TGCGCCAGCAGCTTGCGGGGGTTTCCCCAAGAGACCCAGTACTTC.

Concerning this clone: A much larger clone lies a single base off, so this may be a read error. Other nucleotide sequences in the sample specify the same CDR3. This sequence joins TRBV10-3 and TRBJ2-5; no reliable D call. The J call could be wrong; TRBJ2-7 is a better fit for the DNA end. CDR3 length: 12 amino acids. CDR1 is ENHRY and CDR2 is SYGVKD in the germline V gene. The CDR3 DNA is TGTGCCATCAGTGAGTCTCCTTACGAGCAGTACTTC. Translating gives CAISESPYEQYF.

This clone was seen a handful of times. The chain recombines TRBV30 with TRBJ2-7, with D possibly being TRBD2 (6 bases). The CDR3 has 13 amino acids. The V and J ends lost 2 bases and 8 bases respectively, with 16 bases between them. Germline V gene sequence: CDR1 GTSNPN, CDR2 SVGIG (reference sequence). CDR3 DNA: TGTGCCTGGAGTCGGGGACGGAGGGAACAGCAGTACTTC. It yields the protein CAWSRGRREQQYF.

This clone was detected once. V and J are TRBV4-2 and TRBJ2-1, with 13 bases fitting TRBD2. Germline assignment: CDR1 LGHNA and CDR2 YNFKEQ. The V gene end was trimmed by 4 bases and the J gene end by 8 bases; junction bases not matched to a gene: 8. The CDR3 is 16 residues long. In DNA form, the CDR3 reads TGTGCCAGCAGCCTTGGACTAGCGGGGGCCTGGGATGAGCAGTTCTTC. Protein product: CASSLGLAGAWDEQFF.